Shown below are 8 T cell receptor beta chains from a single sample sequenced in a study of shared clonotypes between healthy human individuals. The method was immunoSEQ multiplex PCR; TCRdb's version includes in-frame clones alone and lacks a portion of them. The profile shows roughly 2.4 million clones, approximately 95% of them singletons. Sequenced sample: naive CD4+ T cells sorted from blood. The subset: CD45RA+ positively selected. These receptor sequences come from a man in his late teens or twenties in good health.

The rearrangement uses TRBV5-4 and TRBJ2-7; TRBD2 matches at 10 bases. This CDR3 is 15 amino acids long. Germline V gene data show CDR1 as SGHNT and CDR2 as YYREEE (reference sequence). The junction had 3 bases not matched to a gene; V was cut back by 0 bases and J by 3 bases. In DNA, the CDR3 is TGTGCCAGCAGCTTGGCTAGCGGGGGTTTCTACGAGCAGTACTTC. Its protein product is CASSLASGGFYEQYF.

The chain couples TRBV2 to TRBJ2-7; the D gene is possibly TRBD2 (6 bases). Germline V gene lookup returns CDR1 SNHLY and CDR2 FYNNEI. The CDR3 totals 13 residues. V was clipped by 6 bases and J by 3 bases, with 12 bases between them. CDR3 coding DNA: TGTGCCAGCAGGCCCCGGGGGTACTACGAGCAGTACTTC. It specifies CASRPRGYYEQYF.

The rearrangement links TRBV28 to TRBJ1-1; D is unclear. Germline CDR1 is MDHEN and CDR2 is SYDVKM. The CDR3 extends over 12 amino acids. Trimming cost V 2 bases and J 9 bases, with 10 bases left between them. The chain's CDR3 is CASSLPSLKAFF. CDR3 sequence (DNA): TGTGCCAGCAGTTTACCGTCACTCAAAGCTTTCTTT.

J is TRBJ1-2 and V is TRBV14; no clear D gene. Germline V gene data show CDR1 as SGHDN and CDR2 as FVKESK. The CDR3 sequence is 13 residues long. Trimming left V 0 bases short and J 8 bases short, with 10 bases between. The CDR3 loop reads CASSQDLLTGYTF. CDR3 DNA sequence: TGTGCCAGCAGCCAAGATCTTCTGACCGGCTACACCTTC.

The gene calls are TRBV9 and TRBJ1-2; TRBD1 agrees at 9 bases. In germline, CDR1 is SGDLS, CDR2 YYNGEE. The CDR3 has 15 amino acids. V was clipped by 7 bases and J by 1 base; unmatched bases: 8. The CDR3 region is CASSGQGLGNYGYTF. In nucleotides, the CDR3 is TGTGCCAGCTCGGGACAGGGTTTGGGTAACTATGGCTACACCTTC.

This clone was counted once. The J gene is TRBJ2-3, the V gene TRBV28, with 9 bases aligning to TRBD2. CDR1 MDHEN and CDR2 SYDVKM come from the germline V gene. CDR3 size: 15 residues. With 5 bases clipped from V and 11 bases from J, the junction kept 14 bases outside the gene matches. The CDR3 protein is CASSPTAGGIYGQYF. The CDR3 nucleotides read TGTGCCAGCAGTCCGACGGCGGGGGGGATATACGGGCAGTATTTT.

This rearrangement joins TRBV9 to TRBJ2-2; 8 nucleotides agree with TRBD2. Germline V gene data show CDR1 as SGDLS and CDR2 as YYNGEE. J was trimmed by 3 bases and V by 3 bases; bases with no gene match: 10. The CDR3 sequence is 17 residues long. The chain's CDR3 is CASSALGEAGDTGELFF. DNA for the CDR3: TGTGCCAGCAGCGCCCTGGGAGAAGCGGGGGACACCGGGGAGCTGTTTTTT.

V and J are TRBV30 and TRBJ2-3; 8 bases agree with TRBD2. Germline lookup yields CDR1 GTSNPN and CDR2 SVGIG (reference sequence). The V and J ends lost 0 bases and 0 bases, in that order; junction bases with no gene match: 17. The CDR3 runs 20 residues. CDR3 bases: TGTGCCTGGAGTGTAAGCCGAACTAGCGGATCCCGATCTAGCACAGATACGCAGTATTTT. Its translation: CAWSVSRTSGSRSSTDTQYF.